The 24 T cell receptor beta chains given below trace back to one sample, sequenced in a study of neurological immune-mediated disorders. Time point meaning: technical triplicate 1. In TCRdb, the 5' RACE reads were re-called with MiXCR into one record per CDR3 protein. Altogether roughly 41,000 distinct CDR3 sequences are present, more than 9.5% being singletons, with the ten largest covering nearly 4%. The sample comprised PBMCs. These receptors originate from a man in his fifties or sixties with HTLV-1-associated myelopathy (HAM/TSP).

The sample holds many counts of this clonotype. V gene TRBV10-3 combines with J gene TRBJ2-2; 7 nucleotides line up with TRBD2. Germline V CDR1 and CDR2: ENHRY, SYGVKD. The CDR3 sequence is 14 residues long. V was pared by 8 bases and J by 4 bases, with 7 bases of the junction left unmatched. The CDR3 here is CAIGGGLLTGELFF. The CDR3 DNA follows: TGTGCCATCGGCGGGGGATTGCTCACCGGGGAGCTGTTTTTT.

This clonotype was observed many times. This chain joins TRBV7-3 and TRBJ1-1; D uncertain. The CDR3 extends over 13 amino acids. Trimming cost V 4 bases and J 4 bases, with 10 bases left between them. Germline assignment: CDR1 SGHTA and CDR2 FQGTGA. CDR3 nucleotide sequence: TGTGCCAGCAGCTCAGGATGGGGCACTGAAGCTTTCTTT. Its translation is CASSSGWGTEAFF.

This clonotype showed up many times. The chain employs TRBV7-2 and TRBJ2-3; TRBD2 matches at 8 bases. The germline V gene encodes CDR1 SGHTA and CDR2 FQGNSA. The CDR3 spans 14 residues. The ends lost 8 bases at V and 3 bases at J; junction bases unmatched: 7. The CDR3 DNA follows: TGTGCCAGCCGAGCTGCGGGGGGAACAGATACGCAGTATTTT. It yields the protein CASRAAGGTDTQYF. The variable domain in full, with the rest retrieved from reference TRBV7-2 and TRBJ2-3, is GAGVSQSPSNKVTEKGKDVELRCDPISGHTALYWYRQSLGQGLEFLIYFQGNSAPDKSGLPSDRFSAERTGGSVSTLTIQRTQQEDSAVYLCASRAAGGTDTQYFGPGTRLTVL.

Many counts were recorded for this clonotype. This chain uses TRBV18 with TRBJ2-3; 14 bases map to TRBD2. The CDR3 totals 17 residues. V lost 0 bases and J lost 7; bases outside the gene matches: 6. Germline CDR1 reads KGHSH; CDR2 reads LQKENI. Written as DNA, the CDR3 is TGTGCCAGCTCACCACCTACGACTAGCGGGGGGGCAAATACGCAGTATTTT. This translates into CASSPPTTSGGANTQYF.

This clonotype was picked up many times. This chain uses TRBV6-1 with TRBJ1-1; the D is unclear. V lost 4 bases, J lost 2 bases, and 8 bases lay in between. Per the germline V gene, CDR1 is MNHNS and CDR2 is SASEGT. This CDR3 has 13 residues. The CDR3 sequence: CASSGEPNTEAFF. The CDR3 nucleotides read TGTGCCAGCAGTGGAGAGCCTAACACTGAAGCTTTCTTT.

This clonotype was seen many times. J is TRBJ2-3 and V is TRBV20-1; the D call may be TRBD1 or TRBD2 (5 bases each). Deletions cut 6 bases from V and 8 bases from J, with 12 bases between. This CDR3 is built from 11 residues. CDR1 and CDR2 from the germline V gene are DFQATT and SNEGSKA (reference sequence). The CDR3 region has the DNA TGCAGTGCCTCTCGGGGCCTTACGCAGTATTTT. This translates into CSASRGLTQYF.

The sample holds many counts of this clonotype. V and J are TRBV7-2 and TRBJ1-2, with D perhaps TRBD1 (5 bases). Per germline, CDR1 SGHTA and CDR2 FQGNSA. The CDR3 extends over 14 amino acids. V lost 5 bases to trimming and J lost 7 bases, with 17 bases between them. CDR3 DNA sequence: TGTGCCAGCAGCCCAGGGAACGCACTGACTGGCTACACCTTC. It is translated as CASSPGNALTGYTF.

This clonotype has at least ten counts. The chain couples TRBV29-1 to TRBJ1-5, with D unresolved. V shed 3 bases and J shed 4 bases, with 10 bases lying between them. This CDR3 has 13 amino acids. Germline V CDR1 and CDR2: SQVTM, ANQGSEA. The CDR3 is CSVEVSRNQPQHF. CDR3 DNA sequence: TGCAGCGTTGAGGTGAGCAGAAATCAGCCCCAGCATTTT.

This clonotype has ten or more counts. This chain uses TRBV5-1 with TRBJ2-3; 12 bases match TRBD2. Germline V CDR1 and CDR2: SGHRS, YFSETQ. This CDR3 has 16 amino acids. Germline trimming cut 6 bases from V and 6 bases from J; bases unmatched to any gene: 11. As DNA, the CDR3 is TGCGCCAGCAACCTAGCGGGAGGGCCGGGGCTGGATACGCAGTATTTT. Translated, it gives CASNLAGGPGLDTQYF.

At least ten counts were recorded for this clonotype. V is TRBV5-6 and J is TRBJ2-2; D is unclear. The CDR3 covers 11 residues. Between the trimmed V and J ends, which lost 1 base and 7 bases, there was a span of 2 bases. The germline V gene encodes CDR1 SGHDT and CDR2 YYEEEE. The CDR3 here is CASSLYGELFF. The CDR3 DNA reads TGTGCCAGCAGCTTGTACGGGGAGCTGTTTTTT.

This clonotype was counted many times. This chain joins TRBV5-5 and TRBJ2-1, with 7 bases matching TRBD2. V gave up 2 bases and J gave up 8 bases; unmatched junction bases: 10. The CDR3 sequence is 15 residues long. The germline V gene has CDR1 SGHKS and CDR2 YYEKEE (reference sequence). In DNA, the CDR3 is TGTGCCAGCAGCTTAAGTGGGAGGGAGGATTATGAGCAGTTCTTC. It specifies CASSLSGREDYEQFF.

This clonotype was seen ten or more times. CDR3 DNA: TGTGCCAGCAGCGATACCGGGACTAGCTTCCAAGAGACCCAGTACTTC. Protein: CASSDTGTSFQETQYF. The rearrangement uses TRBV5-5 and TRBJ2-5; 9 positions agree with TRBD2. The CDR3 sequence is 16 residues long. The junction had 8 bases not matched to a gene; V was cut back by 4 bases and J by 1 base. The germline CDR1 and CDR2 sequences are SGHKS and YYEKEE (reference sequence).

Many counts were recorded for this clonotype. This rearrangement joins TRBV7-8 to TRBJ2-7; either TRBD1 or TRBD2 may supply D (5 bases each). Germline V gene data show CDR1 as SGHVS and CDR2 as FQNEAQ. CDR3 length equals 14 residues. Trimming left V 1 base short and J 2 bases short, with 9 bases between. CDR3 sequence reads: CASSLVGAAYEQYF. The CDR3 DNA is TGTGCCAGCAGCTTAGTCGGGGCCGCCTACGAGCAGTACTTC. The complete variable domain, with remaining parts taken from reference TRBV7-8 and TRBJ2-7, reads GAGVSQSPRYKVAKRGQDVALRCDPISGHVSLFWYQQALGQGPEFLTYFQNEAQLDKSGLPSDRFFAERPEGSVSTLKIQRTQQEDSAVYLCASSLVGAAYEQYFGPGTRLTVT.

This clonotype was detected many times. The V and J genes are TRBV6-1 and TRBJ2-5; D possibly corresponds to TRBD2 (5 bases). The CDR3 loop spans 12 amino acids. Germline lookup yields CDR1 MNHNS and CDR2 SASEGT. V was pared by 8 bases and J by 0 bases, with 7 bases between. This CDR3 reads CASVRDQETQYF. The CDR3, as DNA: TGTGCCAGCGTGAGGGACCAAGAGACCCAGTACTTC.

This clonotype was seen ten or more times. The CDR3 nucleotides are TGCGCCAGCAGCGTGGGTCCGGCGGGGGAGCAGTACTTC. It yields the protein CASSVGPAGEQYF. The rearrangement links TRBV5-1 to TRBJ2-7; TRBD2 is a possible D gene (6 bases). V was cut by 4 bases and J by 7 bases, with 15 bases left in between. CDR1 and CDR2 from the germline V gene are SGHRS and YFSETQ. The CDR3 runs 13 residues.

Notes on this clonotype: It may be a read error: a sequence one base away is much more abundant. The chain has TRBV7-2 and TRBJ1-2; D unclear. The V end lost 4 bases, the J end lost 7 bases, and 16 bases lay between the germline ends. The CDR3 contains 14 residues. Germline V gene sequence: CDR1 SGHTA, CDR2 FQGNSA. The CDR3 here is CTSSSPMEAFGYTF. CDR3 bases: TGTACCAGCAGCTCTCCCATGGAGGCCTTTGGCTACACCTTC. Complete variable domain (other parts from reference TRBV7-2 and TRBJ1-2): GAGVSQSPSNKVTEKGKDVELRCDPISGHTALYWYRQSLGQGLEFLIYFQGNSAPDKSGLPSDRFSAERTGGSVSTLTIQRTQQEDSAVYLCTSSSPMEAFGYTFGSGTRLTVV.

The sample holds many counts of this clonotype. The genes are TRBV5-6 and TRBJ1-1; D call uncertain. Germline V lookup: CDR1 SGHDT, CDR2 YYEEEE. V dropped 3 bases and J dropped 4 bases, with 10 bases sitting between them. This CDR3 has 13 residues. The CDR3 nucleotides are TGTGCCAGCAGCTCCACCACCAGCACTGAAGCTTTCTTT. It encodes CASSSTTSTEAFF.

This clonotype was seen repeatedly, ten times or more. The chain joins TRBV9 to TRBJ2-7; TRBD2 might be the D (6 bases). Trimming pared 3 bases from V and 4 bases from J, leaving 11 bases between. Germline assignment: CDR1 SGDLS and CDR2 YYNGEE. The length of the CDR3 is 13 residues. The CDR3 loop reads CASSDGRGYEQYF. The CDR3 DNA is TGTGCCAGCAGCGACGGGAGAGGGTACGAGCAGTACTTC. The variable domain in full, with the rest retrieved from reference TRBV9 and TRBJ2-7, is DSGVTQTPKHLITATGQRVTLRCSPRSGDLSVYWYQQSLDQGLQFLIQYYNGEERAKGNILERFSAQQFPDLHSELNLSSLELGDSALYFCASSDGRGYEQYFGPGTRLTVT.

This clonotype has at least ten counts. V usage is TRBV12-3 or TRBV12-4 and J usage is TRBJ1-6, with D tentatively TRBD1 (6 bases). V was trimmed by 7 bases and J by 4 bases, leaving 14 bases between them. There are 15 residues in the CDR3. CDR3 loop: CASTPSGQYNSPLHF. Written as DNA, the CDR3 is TGTGCCAGCACCCCCTCCGGACAGTATAATTCACCCCTCCACTTT.

This clonotype was observed at least ten times. The genes are TRBV3-1 and TRBJ2-1, with D unresolved. Germline values: CDR1 LGHDT, CDR2 YNNKEL (reference sequence). V lost 3 bases and J lost 10, with 10 bases in between. This CDR3 is built from 12 residues. The chain's CDR3 is CASSQGRGEQFF. CDR3 nucleotides: TGTGCCAGCAGCCAGGGCCGAGGAGAGCAGTTCTTC.

The chain has TRBV7-8 and TRBJ2-5; 9 positions match TRBD1. This CDR3 contains 16 residues. Trimming took 5 bases from V and 1 from J; bases not matched to a gene: 8. The germline V gene encodes CDR1 SGHVS and CDR2 FQNEAQ. The chain's CDR3 is CASSTRTGALQETQYF. For the CDR3, the DNA is TGTGCCAGCAGCACACGGACAGGGGCCCTCCAAGAGACCCAGTACTTC.

This clonotype was counted at least ten times. The chain combines TRBV12-3 or TRBV12-4 with TRBJ2-1; 9 bases map to TRBD2. The CDR3 has 15 residues. J was trimmed by 4 bases and V by 6 bases; bases with no gene match: 7. DNA for the CDR3: TGTGCCAGCAGCCTCGGACTAGCGAGATACAATGAGCAGTTCTTC. It translates to CASSLGLARYNEQFF.

This clonotype was found many times. J is TRBJ2-7 and V is TRBV20-1; 8 nucleotides match TRBD2. J gave up 2 bases and V 7 bases, and 10 bases lay outside the gene matches. The CDR3 is 14 residues long. The germline CDR1 and CDR2 sequences are DFQATT and SNEGSKA (reference sequence). CDR3 nucleotide sequence: TGCAGTGTTCAAGAAGCGGGAGTAGCCTACGAGCAGTACTTC. As protein: CSVQEAGVAYEQYF.

This clonotype was counted at least ten times. The chain is built from TRBV25-1 and TRBJ2-1; 9 nucleotides match TRBD1. The V gene end was trimmed by 4 bases and the J gene end by 2 bases; junction bases not matched to a gene: 0. The CDR3 sequence is 14 residues long. The germline CDR1 and CDR2 sequences are MGHDK and SYGVNS. As DNA, the CDR3 is TGTGCCAGCAGTGGACAGGGGGCCTACAATGAGCAGTTCTTC. This sequence encodes CASSGQGAYNEQFF.